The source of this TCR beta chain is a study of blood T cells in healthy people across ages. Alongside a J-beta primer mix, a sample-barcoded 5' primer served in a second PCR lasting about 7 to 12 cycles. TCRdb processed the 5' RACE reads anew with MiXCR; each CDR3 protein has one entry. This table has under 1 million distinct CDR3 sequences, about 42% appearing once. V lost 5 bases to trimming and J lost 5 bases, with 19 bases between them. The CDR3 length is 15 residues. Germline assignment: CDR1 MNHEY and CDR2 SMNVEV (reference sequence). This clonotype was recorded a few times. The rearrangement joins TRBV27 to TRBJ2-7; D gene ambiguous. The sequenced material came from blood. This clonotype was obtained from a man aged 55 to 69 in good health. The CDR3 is CASSLGKRTSHEQYF. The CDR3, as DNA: TGTGCCAGCAGTCTAGGGAAGAGGACCAGCCACGAGCAGTACTTC.